This is a list of T cell receptor beta chains from one sample in a study of OX40 agonist ivuxolimab in advanced cancers. Here immunoSEQ multiplex PCR was the method, and the copy in TCRdb shows in-frame clones only, minus some. Found here are some 59,000 clones, about 90% of them singletons; the top ten hold 15% to 20%. Specimen: CD4+ or CD8+ T cells sorted from blood, collected in a trial of the OX40 agonist ivuxolimab. These receptors originate from an adult with an advanced solid tumor such as melanoma, head and neck, liver or kidney cancer. The CDR3 runs from the conserved cysteine through the conserved F or W. D genes are given only for firm matches.

CDR3 length | V gene | D gene | CDR3 protein
16 | TRBV28 | . | CASRPGGSSSGNTIYF
15 | TRBV18 | . | CASSPWADPSSEQYF
14 | TRBV7-2 | . | CASSLGVSVETQYF
13 | TRBV4-2 | . | CASSYYSNQPQHF
13 | TRBV4-1 | . | CASSQAAEEKLFF
16 | TRBV28 | TRBD2 | CASSLPGLAGGRTQYF
14 | TRBV18 | . | CASSPPQTNGEQFF
17 | TRBV5-1 | . | CASSPRDRQIAANEQFF
13 | TRBV14 | . | CASSQQGGFGYTF
16 | TRBV15 | . | CATSRRDSANTGELFF
13 | TRBV5-5 | . | CASSLKGGDGYTF
15 | TRBV29-1 | TRBD1 | CSVDRGDRGDEKLFF
16 | TRBV27 | . | CASSFGIGGGSYEQYF
16 | TRBV21-1 | . | CASSPRDRSNTGELFF
16 | TRBV6-5 | . | CASSYRGSFYYHGYTF
13 | TRBV7-2 | . | CASSPNRVETQYF
17 | TRBV9 | TRBD1 | CASSVRGWTGITDTQYF
15 | TRBV7-2 | TRBD2 | CASSNIAGRTDTQYF
15 | TRBV28 | . | CASRGGGPRRTEAFF
14 | TRBV21-1 | . | CASSKDPGPYGYTF
12 | TRBV2 | . | CASKISSYEQYF
14 | TRBV5-8 | TRBD1 | CASSYDRGRTEAFF
16 | TRBV11-3 | TRBD2 | CASSLGVLAGEETQYF
13 | TRBV19 | TRBD1 | CASSIRGRGGYTF
14 | TRBV14 | TRBD2 | CASSRSGRFNEQYF
15 | TRBV9 | TRBD1 | CASSARTGNTGELFF
15 | TRBV19 | TRBD1 | CASSKPGQPRDTQYF
15 | TRBV7-2 | . | CASSLAGKGGNTIYF
15 | TRBV4-1 | TRBD1 | CASSQFVQGTQPQHF
14 | TRBV18 | TRBD1 | CASSPRDRSGTQYF
12 | TRBV7-2 | TRBD1 | CASSSTGSGYTF
14 | TRBV5-6 | . | CASSLLQGFYEQYF
16 | TRBV18 | TRBD2 | CASSPPGLAGDNEQFF
14 | TRBV7-2 | . | CASRPGGTNEKLFF
20 | TRBV11-3 | TRBD2 | CASSLDQVGRAPPGRDEQFF
15 | TRBV5-6 | TRBD2 | CASSPGVAGSYEQYF